The clone carrying this T cell receptor (beta chain) was counted at least ten times. Its target is unknown. Ligated cDNA underwent four rounds of PCR with nested alpha and beta constant region primers and SP2. Reverse transcription of blood and skin TCR RNA was primed at alpha and beta constant regions. MiXCR, run by TCRdb on the UMI-ligation and nested PCR reads, gives a single entry per CDR3 protein. The sample yields 20,000 to 25,000 distinct CDR3 sequences, roughly 6% seen once. The source of the sample is a study of naive and memory T cell subsets. The study, taken as a whole, reports: This RNA-based method may be sensitive to activation-related transcript changes.

As for treatment: skin biopsy from PPD injection site in Mantoux-positive individual. TCR cDNA received a 3' ligated oligonucleotide that carried a UMI. Biopsied sites were PPD injections in people with a positive Mantoux test. Unsorted total RNA, roughly 1 to 1,100 ng, was DNase treated before reverse transcription. This TCR came from an adult in good health. The specimen comprised skin, sampled from a tuberculin skin test site.

In DNA form, the CDR3 reads TGTGCCAGCAGACCCGCCAGGGCGGAGAGGAAAGCTTTCTTT. Its translation is CASRPARAERKAFF. The rearrangement links TRBV6-2 or TRBV6-3 to TRBJ1-1; TRBD1 is a possible D gene (5 bases). The CDR3 consists of 14 residues. Trimming pared 6 bases from V and 9 bases from J, leaving 20 bases between. From germline, CDR1 is MNHEY and CDR2 SVGEGT.